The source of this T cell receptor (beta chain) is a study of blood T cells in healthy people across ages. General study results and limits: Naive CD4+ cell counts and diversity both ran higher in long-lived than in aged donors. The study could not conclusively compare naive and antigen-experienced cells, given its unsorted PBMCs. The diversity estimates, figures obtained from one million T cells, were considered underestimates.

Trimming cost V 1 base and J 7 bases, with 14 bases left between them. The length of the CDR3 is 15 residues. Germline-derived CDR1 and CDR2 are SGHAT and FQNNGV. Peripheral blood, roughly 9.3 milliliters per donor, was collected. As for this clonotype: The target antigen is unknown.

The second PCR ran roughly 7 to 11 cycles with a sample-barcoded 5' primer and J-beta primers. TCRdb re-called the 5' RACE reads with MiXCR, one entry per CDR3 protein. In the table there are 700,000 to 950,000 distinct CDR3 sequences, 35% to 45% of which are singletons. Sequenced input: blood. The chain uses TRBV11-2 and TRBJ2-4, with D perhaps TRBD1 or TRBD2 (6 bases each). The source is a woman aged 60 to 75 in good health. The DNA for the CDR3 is TGTGCCAGCAGCTTAGCGGGGGCAGGGGTGAACATTCAGTACTTC. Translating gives CASSLAGAGVNIQYF.